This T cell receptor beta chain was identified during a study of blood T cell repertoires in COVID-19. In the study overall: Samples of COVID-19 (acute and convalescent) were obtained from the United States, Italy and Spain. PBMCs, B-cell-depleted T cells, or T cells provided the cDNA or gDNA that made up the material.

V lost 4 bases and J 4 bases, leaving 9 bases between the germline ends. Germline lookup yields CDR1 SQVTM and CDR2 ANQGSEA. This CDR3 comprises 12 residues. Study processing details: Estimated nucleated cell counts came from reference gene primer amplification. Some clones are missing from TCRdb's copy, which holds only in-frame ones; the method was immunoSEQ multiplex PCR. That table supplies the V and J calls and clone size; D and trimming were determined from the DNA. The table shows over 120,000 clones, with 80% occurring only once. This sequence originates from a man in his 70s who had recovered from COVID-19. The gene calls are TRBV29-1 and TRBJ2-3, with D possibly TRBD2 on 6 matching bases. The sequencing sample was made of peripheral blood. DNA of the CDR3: TGCAGCGTTGGGACTAAACCAGATACGCAGTATTTT. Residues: CSVGTKPDTQYF.